The text below deals with one TCR beta chain. No antigen is known for it. CDR3 length: 12 amino acids. V lost 6 bases to trimming and J lost 3 bases; unmatched junction nucleotides: 2. Looked up from germline, CDR1 is MNHNY and CDR2 is SVGAGI (reference sequence). This record belongs to a study of shared clonotypes between healthy human individuals. General study results and limits: Estimated clonotype richness was generally higher in naive than memory subsets. In the sorted subsets, rarefaction showed sequencing was incomplete despite large depth.

Assay used: immunoSEQ multiplex PCR; TCRdb lists only in-frame clones, some missing. The table includes about 680,000 clones, around 90% detected once. Naive CD8 populations comprised CD45RO-negative cells positively selected for CCR7, excluding terminally differentiated effector memory CD45RA+ cells. The chain couples TRBV6-6 to TRBJ2-7; 7 bases map to TRBD1. This TCR was recovered from a man aged 25-45 years in good health. The source material was naive CD8+ T cells sorted from blood. CDR3 DNA: TGTGCCAGCAGAGACAGGGACTACGAGCAGTACTTC. Translating it yields CASRDRDYEQYF.